Listed below are T cell receptor beta chains from one sample, sequenced in a study of monozygotic twins with inflammatory bowel disease. Following a re-call of the 5' RACE reads, TCRdb has one entry per CDR3 protein and lacks DNA. The record lists around 380,000 distinct CDR3 sequences, of which the ten most abundant hold more than 2%. Material for sequencing was blood. The receptor source for this set is a human donor with ulcerative colitis or Crohn's disease, or a healthy co-twin of an affected twin (not recorded which). The CDR3 runs from the conserved cysteine through the conserved F or W.

cdr3_aa: CSASRLAGDDEQYF; j_call: TRBJ2-7; v_call: TRBV20-1
cdr3_aa: CASSPRLAGSEQFF; j_call: TRBJ2-1; v_call: TRBV27
cdr3_aa: CASSSLGLYEQYF; j_call: TRBJ2-7; v_call: TRBV7-2
cdr3_aa: CASSRGVGDGYTF; j_call: TRBJ1-2; v_call: TRBV12-3/TRBV12-4
cdr3_aa: CASSQDPGRYEQYF; j_call: TRBJ2-7; v_call: TRBV4-1
cdr3_aa: CAISDTNSPARGGSSEQFF; j_call: TRBJ2-1; v_call: TRBV10-3
cdr3_aa: CASSLTSGLETQYF; j_call: TRBJ2-5; v_call: TRBV7-9
cdr3_aa: CATSDPRQGSGETQYF; j_call: TRBJ2-5; v_call: TRBV24-1
cdr3_aa: CASSVAGTGGRGRAQNEQFF; j_call: TRBJ2-1; v_call: TRBV9
cdr3_aa: CASSQRGVGAPGANVLTF; j_call: TRBJ2-6; v_call: TRBV14
cdr3_aa: CASSLVDRARGGYTF; j_call: TRBJ1-2; v_call: TRBV28
cdr3_aa: CASSVATGLYGYTF; j_call: TRBJ1-2; v_call: TRBV9
cdr3_aa: CASSRTTDTNYGYTF; j_call: TRBJ1-2; v_call: TRBV7-9
cdr3_aa: CSVRDRRPYEQYF; j_call: TRBJ2-7; v_call: TRBV29-1
cdr3_aa: CASREGVFTGELFF; j_call: TRBJ2-2; v_call: TRBV2
cdr3_aa: CASSPSWSTEAFF; j_call: TRBJ1-1; v_call: TRBV5-1
cdr3_aa: CASSLARVEGYTF; j_call: TRBJ1-2; v_call: TRBV12-3/TRBV12-4
cdr3_aa: CASSGEVGELFF; j_call: TRBJ2-2; v_call: TRBV28
cdr3_aa: CASSFAGQGGYGYTF; j_call: TRBJ1-2; v_call: TRBV7-9
cdr3_aa: CASSLGTPETYNSPLHF; j_call: TRBJ1-6; v_call: TRBV7-6
cdr3_aa: CASSPGTSGNQPQHF; j_call: TRBJ1-5; v_call: TRBV2
cdr3_aa: CASRLGGSDTQYF; j_call: TRBJ2-3; v_call: TRBV27
cdr3_aa: CASSRTPAGELFF; j_call: TRBJ2-2; v_call: TRBV5-1
cdr3_aa: CASRRLTGQSTNEKLFF; j_call: TRBJ1-4; v_call: TRBV4-1
cdr3_aa: CASSRWGGTEAFF; j_call: TRBJ1-1; v_call: TRBV5-4
cdr3_aa: CASSLVWGLAATGELFF; j_call: TRBJ2-2; v_call: TRBV11-2
cdr3_aa: CSARGGREEEQFF; j_call: TRBJ2-1; v_call: TRBV20-1
cdr3_aa: CATSDPGAEQFF; j_call: TRBJ2-1; v_call: TRBV24-1
cdr3_aa: CASSPPWGQRSGELFF; j_call: TRBJ2-2; v_call: TRBV18
cdr3_aa: CASSFRTGSSYEQYF; j_call: TRBJ2-7; v_call: TRBV12-3/TRBV12-4
cdr3_aa: CASSFPQSAGAPINEQFF; j_call: TRBJ2-1; v_call: TRBV27
cdr3_aa: CASSLVEGGNTIYF; j_call: TRBJ1-3; v_call: TRBV11-2
cdr3_aa: CATSRTTGGRGYTF; j_call: TRBJ1-2; v_call: TRBV15
cdr3_aa: CASSLADGSTDTQYF; j_call: TRBJ2-3; v_call: TRBV7-6
cdr3_aa: CASSLLQGTEAFF; j_call: TRBJ1-1; v_call: TRBV3-1
cdr3_aa: CASSPGTGGSGANVLTF; j_call: TRBJ2-6; v_call: TRBV6-1
cdr3_aa: CASRVPGGNGYTF; j_call: TRBJ1-2; v_call: TRBV19
cdr3_aa: CASGLAVPGELFF; j_call: TRBJ2-2; v_call: TRBV9
cdr3_aa: CASSLDIGDTEAFF; j_call: TRBJ1-1; v_call: TRBV5-1
cdr3_aa: CASSPRILAGGLAKETQYF; j_call: TRBJ2-5; v_call: TRBV2
cdr3_aa: CASKGQGASTGELFF; j_call: TRBJ2-2; v_call: TRBV2
cdr3_aa: CSVYGETYEQYF; j_call: TRBJ2-7; v_call: TRBV29-1
cdr3_aa: CASSLRLGSQYEQYF; j_call: TRBJ2-7; v_call: TRBV5-1
cdr3_aa: CASLELMNTEAFF; j_call: TRBJ1-1; v_call: TRBV7-9
cdr3_aa: CSVQRTLNYGYTF; j_call: TRBJ1-2; v_call: TRBV29-1
cdr3_aa: CASKRTSGRDTRYF; j_call: TRBJ2-3; v_call: TRBV28
cdr3_aa: CASSRTGQLYEQYF; j_call: TRBJ2-7; v_call: TRBV18
cdr3_aa: CASSLIQGYEQYF; j_call: TRBJ2-7; v_call: TRBV28
cdr3_aa: CASSPVRITDTQYF; j_call: TRBJ2-3; v_call: TRBV5-1
cdr3_aa: CASSDRSGPHYNEQFF; j_call: TRBJ2-1; v_call: TRBV7-2
cdr3_aa: CASSLGQVDETQYF; j_call: TRBJ2-5; v_call: TRBV5-1
cdr3_aa: CASNPFRGRHYEQYF; j_call: TRBJ2-7; v_call: TRBV5-1
cdr3_aa: CASSFLGKTNEKLFF; j_call: TRBJ1-4; v_call: TRBV27